These T cell receptor beta chains were read from a single sample in a study of CD8+CD57+ T cells in acquired aplastic anemia. Via MiXCR, TCRdb re-called the reads, giving one row per CDR3 protein. The data contain around 140,000 distinct CDR3 sequences, roughly two fifths of them singletons. Sequencing used sorted CD4+, CD8+, or CD8+CD57+ T cells (not recorded which) from PBMCs. All receptors come from a human donor in good health, serving as a control. Each CDR3 is given with its conserved first and last residue. Fields, in order: clone size, J gene, D gene, V gene, CDR3 protein, CDR3 DNA. D genes are given only for firm matches. Where a row states a size, it is once, few, many or the class of an expanded clone; other rows omit it.

few	TRBJ1-1	TRBD1	TRBV5-1	CASSPPGTESPFRTTEAFF	TGCGCCAGCAGCCCACCCGGGACAGAGTCCCCGTTTCGGACCACTGAAGCTTTCTTT
many	TRBJ1-2	TRBD1	TRBV2	CASRGQGADGYTF	TGTGCCAGCAGGGGACAGGGGGCGGATGGCTACACCTTC
-	TRBJ2-7	TRBD1	TRBV2	CASSGSDRGYEQYF	TGTGCCAGCAGCGGATCCGACAGGGGCTACGAGCAGTACTTC
-	TRBJ2-7	TRBD2	TRBV10-3	CAISESTSGSFSEQYF	TGTGCCATCAGTGAGTCGACTAGCGGGAGCTTTAGCGAGCAGTACTTC
once	TRBJ1-2	-	TRBV7-8	CASSPQDFYGYTF	TGTGCCAGCAGCCCACAGGACTTCTATGGCTACACCTTC
-	TRBJ2-3	TRBD1	TRBV5-1	CASSWGTGNADTQYF	TGCGCCAGCAGCTGGGGGACAGGGAACGCAGATACGCAGTATTTT
-	TRBJ1-1	-	TRBV29-1	CSVHRPGAEAFF	TGCAGCGTTCACAGACCAGGGGCTGAAGCTTTCTTT
many	TRBJ1-2	-	TRBV25-1	CASSPGYGYTF	TGTGCCAGCAGCCCAGGGTATGGCTACACCTTC
many	TRBJ1-1	-	TRBV4-1	CASSQDIMNTEAFF	TGCGCCAGCAGCCAAGATATCATGAACACTGAAGCTTTCTTT
-	TRBJ1-2	-	TRBV27	CASSPQGFYGYTF	TGTGCCAGCAGTCCACAGGGTTTCTATGGCTACACCTTC
-	TRBJ2-7	TRBD1	TRBV25-1	CASSEYGTGVLDEQYF	TGTGCCAGCAGTGAATACGGGACAGGGGTCCTGGACGAGCAGTACTTC
-	TRBJ2-3	TRBD2	TRBV19	CASERLAGGSDTQYF	TGTGCCAGTGAAAGGCTAGCGGGAGGGTCAGATACGCAGTATTTT
-	TRBJ2-5	TRBD1	TRBV6-1	CASRETGGARTQYF	TGTGCCAGCAGGGAGACAGGGGGCGCCAGGACCCAGTACTTC
-	TRBJ1-4	-	TRBV12-3/TRBV12-4	CASRGGPLEGNEKLFF	TGTGCCAGCAGAGGGGGGCCCCTGGAGGGAAATGAAAAACTGTTTTTT
many	TRBJ2-1	TRBD2	TRBV12-3/TRBV12-4	CASTVAGTTYNEQFF	TGTGCCAGCACCGTAGCGGGAACTACCTACAATGAGCAGTTCTTC